The source of this T cell receptor beta chain is a study of graft-versus-host responses after intestinal transplantation. Across the whole study: Among the recipients, transplants were multivisceral, liver-intestinal, or isolated intestinal. Following induction with anti-thymocyte globulin, all recipients were given tacrolimus and steroids for three to four years. Study-level points and caveats: GvH clones surfaced in recipient marrow, some emerging earlier in ileum or blood.

This table comes from immunoSEQ multiplex PCR, and its TCRdb copy is limited to in-frame clones, with some not included. This table has about 61,000 clones, around 93% appearing once. V was cut by 1 base and J by 8 bases, with 12 bases left in between. Germline V lookup: CDR1 SGHRS, CDR2 YFSETQ. The CDR3 length is 13 residues. Concerning this clone: Its antigen is still unknown.

Sample: unstimulated CD4+ T cells sorted from spleen or lymph node cells, taken before transplant. This TCR derives from a human donor who was the organ donor for an intestinal transplant. The chain uses TRBV5-1 and TRBJ1-2; D call uncertain. This CDR3 is CASSLSSAGGYTF. CDR3 DNA: TGCGCCAGCAGCTTGTCCTCCGCTGGGGGCTACACCTTC.